The entry below describes one T cell receptor (beta chain). TCRdb's copy holds only in-frame clones and misses some; the assay was immunoSEQ multiplex PCR. The table includes some 21,000 clones, approximately 89% detected once. Germline CDR1 is SEHNR and CDR2 is FQNEAQ (reference sequence). There are 15 residues in the CDR3. The trim removed 3 bases at V and 1 base at J, leaving 3 bases unmatched. This sample was included in a study of PD-1 and CTLA-4 blockade in melanoma. The V call is TRBV7-9, the J call TRBJ2-4, with 7 positions matching TRBD1. The sequence was collected from a human donor with melanoma. Sequenced here: CD8+ T cells from peripheral blood, sampled before anti-PD-1 treatment. This chain's CDR3 is CASSFQGVAKNIQYF. The CDR3 nucleotides read TGTGCCAGCAGCTTCCAGGGGGTTGCCAAAAACATTCAGTACTTC.